This T cell receptor beta chain was captured by sequencing in a study of CD8+ T cells in alopecia areata. Study background: For the treated group, dosing was oral tofacitinib at 5 to 10 mg twice daily. A 6-month period off drug followed tofacitinib, which lasted 6 to 18 months. Findings and caveats of the study: Within the top 100, expanded CD8+ clones significantly decreased with tofacitinib, as did scalp clonality. Sequences from scalp samples also cover resident alphabeta T cells of normal skin.

Stated treatment: oral pan-JAK inhibitor, 5-10 mg twice daily. Extracted from the samples, RNA was reverse transcribed into cDNA to serve as the sequencing template. Assay: immunoSEQ multiplex PCR; the TCRdb copy retains only in-frame clones and omits some. This sample has about 190,000 clones, with under 60% found just once. Germline V lookup: CDR1 SGHDT, CDR2 YYEEEE. The CDR3 runs to 15 residues. V was cut by 4 bases and J by 0 bases, with 11 bases left in between. Concerning this clone: Its antigen remains unidentified.

The source was CD8+ T cells sorted from blood, collected at week 24, from a patient treated with tofacitinib. V is TRBV5-6 and J is TRBJ2-1, with a possible D match to TRBD2 (6 bases). This clonotype originated in a human donor with alopecia areata. The CDR3 DNA sequence: TGTGCCAGCAGCGTAGACGGGAGCTCCTACAATGAGCAGTTCTTC. Its protein product is CASSVDGSSYNEQFF.